The sequence of this TCR beta chain was determined in a study of blood T cell repertoires in COVID-19. The CDR3 runs 20 residues. The V and J ends lost 7 bases and 4 bases, in that order; junction bases with no gene match: 24. The germline V gene has CDR1 SGHRS and CDR2 YFSETQ. Clones were read by immunoSEQ multiplex PCR, and TCRdb kept only the in-frame ones, dropping some. The table shows about 150,000 clones, with around 91% occurring only once. The sequenced sample was peripheral blood. V and J are TRBV5-1 and TRBJ2-2, with 8 bases matching TRBD1. The receptor comes from a middle-aged woman with acute or convalescent COVID-19. The CDR3 spells CASYSKAGFYSRGRTGELFF. CDR3 in DNA: TGCGCCAGCTATTCCAAAGCCGGGTTTTATAGCAGGGGGCGCACCGGGGAGCTGTTTTTT. The variable domain in full, completed from reference TRBV5-1 and TRBJ2-2, reads KAGVTQTPRYLIKTRGQQVTLSCSPISGHRSVSWYQQTPGQGLQFLFEYFSETQRNKGNFPGRFSGRQFSNSRSEMNVSTLELGDSALYLCASYSKAGFYSRGRTGELFFGEGSRLTVL.